A single sample gave rise to the 30 T cell receptor beta chains below, sequenced in a study of T cells of healthy individuals. TCRdb independently ran MiXCR on the 5' RACE reads; one entry per CDR3 protein. The table includes fewer than 90,000 distinct CDR3 sequences, about 5.5% detected once. Every receptor here comes from a female donor in good health.

This clonotype showed up many times. J is TRBJ1-2 and V is TRBV29-1; a weak D match, TRBD1 (6 bases). Trimming pared 4 bases from V and 2 bases from J, leaving 17 bases between. The CDR3 sequence is 15 residues long. Germline V gene sequence: CDR1 SQVTM, CDR2 ANQGSEA. The CDR3 nucleotides read TGCAGCGTTGCCCCGAAGCCTGGGACAAACTATGGCTACACCTTC. Residues: CSVAPKPGTNYGYTF.

This clonotype was recorded many times. The chain combines TRBV27 with TRBJ2-7; D gene unclear. Germline CDR1 is MNHEY and CDR2 is SMNVEV (reference sequence). This CDR3 is built from 16 residues. Trimming took 2 bases from V and 6 from J, leaving 20 bases between them. The chain's CDR3 is CASSLRPSPIVGEQYF. CDR3 DNA: TGTGCCAGCAGTTTACGTCCCAGCCCCATCGTGGGCGAGCAGTACTTC.

This clonotype has a handful of counts. The rearrangement links TRBV28 to TRBJ1-5; D is perhaps TRBD1 (5 bases). V was clipped by 6 bases and J by 2 bases, with 14 bases between them. Germline loops: CDR1 MDHEN, CDR2 SYDVKM. This CDR3 has 15 residues. The CDR3 reads CASRGGFWGNQPQHF. The CDR3 bases are TGTGCCAGCAGGGGGGGGTTTTGGGGCAATCAGCCCCAGCATTTT.

This clonotype has ten or more counts. This rearrangement joins TRBV15 to TRBJ2-1; 8 nucleotides agree with TRBD2. Germline V gene data show CDR1 as LNHNV and CDR2 as YYDKDF (reference sequence). The CDR3 has 13 amino acids. The V gene end was trimmed by 10 bases and the J gene end by 3 bases; junction bases not matched to a gene: 5. CDR3 bases: TGTGCCATCTCTAGCGGGCGCTACAATGAGCAGTTCTTC. Translating it yields CAISSGRYNEQFF.

At least ten counts were recorded for this clonotype. This rearrangement joins TRBV29-1 to TRBJ2-2; 7 nucleotides match TRBD1. Germline CDR1 is SQVTM and CDR2 is ANQGSEA. The CDR3 length is 15 residues. V gave up 2 bases and J gave up 4 bases; unmatched junction bases: 7. The DNA of the CDR3 is TGCAGCGTTGAACTAAACAGGGGTCGCACCGGGGAGCTGTTTTTT. Translation gives CSVELNRGRTGELFF.

This clonotype was seen repeatedly, ten times or more. The gene calls are TRBV4-1 and TRBJ2-7; a weak D match, TRBD2 (5 bases). There are 16 residues in the CDR3. Germline V gene sequence: CDR1 MGHRA, CDR2 YSYEKL. V was trimmed by 0 bases and J by 0 bases, leaving 12 bases between them. CDR3 amino acids: CASSQEGERSSYEQYF. The CDR3 DNA sequence: TGCGCCAGCAGCCAAGAGGGAGAAAGGAGCTCCTACGAGCAGTACTTC.

This clonotype was observed at least ten times. The rearrangement joins TRBV6-5 to TRBJ1-1, with no clear D. Germline CDR1 reads MNHEY; CDR2 reads SVGAGI. The CDR3 totals 15 residues. V was clipped by 5 bases and J by 10 bases, with 23 bases between them. The CDR3 nucleotides read TGTGCCAGCAGTCGTTCGGAGTACGACCGGATGGGAGCTTTCTTT. Amino acids: CASSRSEYDRMGAFF.

This clonotype was recorded a few times. The V gene is TRBV27, the J gene TRBJ2-3; D not resolved. The CDR3 is 14 amino acids. V was clipped by 7 bases and J by 4 bases, with 15 bases between them. Looked up from germline, CDR1 is MNHEY and CDR2 is SMNVEV (reference sequence). As DNA, the CDR3 is TGTGCCAGCACCCCCTCTGGCCGCGCAGATACGCAGTATTTT. It codes for CASTPSGRADTQYF.

Notes on this clonotype: This could be a read error, since a much larger clone is one nucleotide away. The chain employs TRBV12-3 or TRBV12-4 and TRBJ2-1, with D uncertain. Trimming took 5 bases from V and 6 from J, leaving 5 bases between them. The length of the CDR3 is 11 residues. CDR3 in amino acids: CASSPRNEQFF. The CDR3 DNA reads TGTGCCAGCAGTCCACGCAATGAGCAGTTCTTC.

The table lists this clonotype with many counts. The chain carries TRBV29-1 and TRBJ1-1; no reliable D call. Germline V gene data show CDR1 as SQVTM and CDR2 as ANQGSEA. V lost 0 bases to trimming and J lost 4 bases, with 6 bases between them. This CDR3 is 12 amino acids long. The CDR3 spells CSVEDYSTEAFF. The DNA of the CDR3 is TGCAGCGTTGAAGATTACAGCACTGAAGCTTTCTTT.

This clonotype was picked up a small number of times. This chain uses TRBV2 with TRBJ1-1, with no clear D. The V gene lost 8 bases and the J gene lost 4 bases, with 20 bases spanning the gap. The germline V gene encodes CDR1 SNHLY and CDR2 FYNNEI. The CDR3 has 15 residues. CDR3 sequence (DNA): TGTGCCAGCGGGAAGGAGGCCGGCTGGAGCACTGAAGCTTTCTTT. Translated, it gives CASGKEAGWSTEAFF.

The chain couples TRBV29-1 to TRBJ2-1; 11 nucleotides align to TRBD2. J was trimmed by 5 bases and V by 6 bases; bases with no gene match: 9. The length of the CDR3 is 15 residues. Germline assignment: CDR1 SQVTM and CDR2 ANQGSEA. This chain's CDR3 is CSVEWGTSGNNEQFF. As DNA, the CDR3 is TGCAGCGTGGAATGGGGGACTAGCGGAAACAATGAGCAGTTCTTC.

This clonotype was recorded at least ten times. This chain connects TRBV6-5 to TRBJ1-6; possible D gene TRBD1, 5 bases. Germline V gene lookup returns CDR1 MNHEY and CDR2 SVGAGI. V lost 2 bases and J 9 bases, leaving 8 bases between the germline ends. The CDR3 has 13 amino acids. The CDR3 is CASSYDSSSPLHF. The CDR3 DNA reads TGTGCCAGCAGTTACGACAGCAGTTCACCCCTCCACTTT.

This clonotype was counted a few times. The chain has TRBV3-1 and TRBJ2-7, with D hard to call. Germline loops: CDR1 LGHDT, CDR2 YNNKEL (reference sequence). Trimming cost V 0 bases and J 0 bases, with 15 bases left between them. This CDR3 is built from 17 residues. CDR3 region: CASSQDPSGRLSYEQYF. The CDR3 DNA reads as TGTGCCAGCAGCCAAGATCCGTCCGGGCGGCTCTCCTACGAGCAGTACTTC.

This clonotype was seen repeatedly, ten times or more. The V and J genes are TRBV28 and TRBJ2-3, with D unresolved. Germline CDR1 and CDR2: MDHEN and SYDVKM. The CDR3 runs to 16 residues. The V gene lost 5 bases and the J gene lost 1 base, with 16 bases spanning the gap. CDR3 residues: CASSVQVLLGTDTQYF. DNA of the CDR3: TGTGCCAGCAGTGTTCAGGTTCTCCTTGGCACAGATACGCAGTATTTT.

This clonotype has ten or more counts. This chain uses TRBV30 with TRBJ2-7; possibly TRBD2 for D (6 bases). Trimming removed 2 bases from V and 5 bases from J, with 16 bases in between. The germline V gene encodes CDR1 GTSNPN and CDR2 SVGIG (reference sequence). The CDR3 contains 14 residues. This CDR3 is CAWSRDTGLDEQYF. The CDR3 DNA reads as TGTGCCTGGAGTCGGGATACGGGACTGGACGAGCAGTACTTC.

This clonotype was seen many times. Here the CDR3 DNA reads TGTGCCAGCAGCTTGGACCAGAGCACCGGGGAGCTGTTTTTT. Translating it yields CASSLDQSTGELFF. This chain uses TRBV5-4 with TRBJ2-2; D gene uncertain. Trimming removed 0 bases at V and 4 bases at J, with 7 bases between. Germline V CDR1 and CDR2: SGHNT, YYREEE (reference sequence). CDR3 length: 14 residues.

Remarks on this clonotype: A read error may explain this, as a much larger clone is one base away. This sequence joins TRBV7-3 and TRBJ2-3; the D gene is possibly TRBD1 (5 bases). Per the germline V gene, CDR1 is SGHTA and CDR2 is FQGTGA. The CDR3 length is 13 residues. The CDR3, as DNA: TGTGCCAGCAGCTTACCCGAGACAGATACGCAGTTTTTT. This translates into CASSLPETDTQFF.

In its sample, this clonotype was seen a few times. V gene TRBV3-1 combines with J gene TRBJ2-3; D may correspond to TRBD1 or TRBD2 (6 bases each). The CDR3 has 16 amino acids. V was pared by 5 bases and J by 0 bases, with 15 bases between. Per the germline V gene, CDR1 is LGHDT and CDR2 is YNNKEL (reference sequence). The CDR3, as DNA: TGTGCCAGCAGCTCCCGCACGGGGGCGAGCACAGATACGCAGTATTTT. This encodes CASSSRTGASTDTQYF.

This clonotype occurred many times. The chain recombines TRBV13 with TRBJ1-3; 7 bases are shared with TRBD1. Germline V lookup: CDR1 PRHDT, CDR2 FYEKMQ (reference sequence). V lost 1 base and J lost 0; bases outside the gene matches: 0. The length of the CDR3 is 15 residues. As DNA, the CDR3 is TGTGCCAGCAGCTTAGCAGGGGGCTCTGGAAACACCATATATTTT. Translation: CASSLAGGSGNTIYF.

This clonotype occurred many times. The V and J genes are TRBV29-1 and TRBJ1-1; D might be TRBD1 (5 bases). Germline V CDR1 and CDR2: SQVTM, ANQGSEA. The length of the CDR3 is 12 residues. V lost 3 bases and J 8 bases, leaving 13 bases between the germline ends. CDR3 protein: CSVERGGGEAFF. CDR3 nucleotide sequence: TGCAGCGTTGAGAGGGGCGGGGGGGAAGCTTTCTTT. Full variable domain (rest looked up from reference TRBV29-1 and TRBJ1-1): SAVISQKPSRDICQRGTSLTIQCQVDSQVTMMFWYRQQPGQSLTLIATANQGSEATYESGFVIDKFPISRPNLTFSTLTVSNMSPEDSSIYLCSVERGGGEAFFGQGTRLTVV.

V usage is TRBV30 and J usage is TRBJ2-1; 8 nucleotides align to TRBD2. The length of the CDR3 is 15 residues. The J segment lost 8 bases and the V segment lost 4 bases, leaving 13 bases of the junction unmatched. Germline-derived CDR1 and CDR2 are GTSNPN and SVGIG (reference sequence). CDR3 sequence reads: CAWMPGTSIPHEQFF. The CDR3, as DNA: TGTGCCTGGATGCCCGGGACTAGTATACCCCATGAGCAGTTCTTC.

This clonotype was detected ten times or more. This chain joins TRBV30 and TRBJ2-5, with 11 bases identical to TRBD2. Germline lookup yields CDR1 GTSNPN and CDR2 SVGIG (reference sequence). The V gene end was trimmed by 5 bases and the J gene end by 4 bases; junction bases not matched to a gene: 0. This CDR3 region has 12 residues. The CDR3 here is CAWGLAGETQYF. The CDR3 DNA sequence: TGTGCCTGGGGACTAGCGGGAGAGACCCAGTACTTC.

By share, this clonotype counts as medium-sized. This chain uses TRBV2 with TRBJ2-7, with a possible D match to TRBD2 (5 bases). Germline CDR1 is SNHLY and CDR2 is FYNNEI. CDR3 size: 11 residues. V lost 6 bases and J lost 5, with 8 bases in between. CDR3 coding DNA: TGTGCCAGCAGGACGAGGGACGAGCAGTACTTC. Its translation: CASRTRDEQYF.

This clonotype came up many times. The rearrangement uses TRBV20-1 and TRBJ2-1; a possible D gene is TRBD2 (5 bases). The germline V gene encodes CDR1 DFQATT and CDR2 SNEGSKA (reference sequence). The length of the CDR3 is 13 residues. Trimming took off 5 bases at V and 5 bases at J, with 13 bases between the two ends. The CDR3: CSAVSAAHNEQFF. In DNA form, the CDR3 reads TGCAGTGCTGTGTCAGCGGCCCACAATGAGCAGTTCTTC.

This clonotype came up many times. The rearrangement uses TRBV28 and TRBJ1-4, with a tentative D call TRBD1 (5 bases). The germline CDR1 and CDR2 sequences are MDHEN and SYDVKM. There are 16 residues in the CDR3. The germline V and J ends were trimmed by 6 bases and 0 bases, with 14 bases remaining between them. The DNA of the CDR3 is TGTGCCAGCAGCCCTTCGTGGGGCGCAACTAATGAAAAACTGTTTTTT. This sequence encodes CASSPSWGATNEKLFF.

The chain links TRBV14 to TRBJ2-7; the D is unclear. Trimming removed 0 bases at V and 2 bases at J, with 8 bases between. Germline assignment: CDR1 SGHDN and CDR2 FVKESK. The CDR3 has 14 residues. CDR3 nucleotides: TGTGCCAGCAGCCAAGATTGGAAAGCCTACGAGCAGTACTTC. Encoded protein: CASSQDWKAYEQYF. Combining the CDR3 with reference TRBV14 and TRBJ2-7 gives the whole variable domain EAGVTQFPSHSVIEKGQTVTLRCDPISGHDNLYWYRRVMGKEIKFLLHFVKESKQDESGMPNNRFLAERTGGTYSTLKVQPAELEDSGVYFCASSQDWKAYEQYFGPGTRLTVT.

Concerning this clonotype itself: This clone may be a read error of a much larger clone one base away. This chain connects TRBV27 to TRBJ2-1; perhaps D is TRBD1 or TRBD2 (5 bases each). The CDR3 runs 15 residues. V gave up 8 bases and J gave up 2 bases, with 16 bases separating them. CDR1 is MNHEY, CDR2 SMNVEV, per germline (reference sequence). CDR3 bases: TGTGCCAGCCGTGTCGGGACCACGACCTACAATGAGCAGTTCTTC. It encodes CASRVGTTTYNEQFF.

In its sample, this clonotype was seen a few times. V and J are TRBV4-3 and TRBJ1-4; D unresolved. Trimming shortened V by 5 bases and J by 8 bases, and 12 bases separated the two germline ends. This CDR3 region has 13 residues. The V gene's germline CDR1 is LGHNA and CDR2 YSLEER. CDR3: CASSEGLGEKLFF. CDR3 DNA sequence: TGCGCCAGCAGCGAAGGGCTGGGCGAAAAACTGTTTTTT.

V is TRBV7-2 and J is TRBJ1-4; no clear D. The CDR3 is made up of 15 amino acids. Germline lookup yields CDR1 SGHTA and CDR2 FQGNSA. V gave up 0 bases and J gave up 0 bases, with 5 bases separating them. The CDR3 spells CASSLASATNEKLFF. Written as DNA, the CDR3 is TGTGCCAGCAGCTTAGCAAGTGCAACTAATGAAAAACTGTTTTTT.